The 27 T cell receptor beta chains below were found in one sample sequenced in a study of cytomegalovirus exposure and HLA in healthy donors. The assay was immunoSEQ multiplex PCR, and TCRdb's table has in-frame clones only and misses some. The sample yields about 130,000 clones, roughly nine tenths seen once. The sample taken for sequencing was PBMCs. These receptors all stem from a young woman in good health and CMV-seronegative.

This chain joins TRBV2 and TRBJ2-5; perhaps TRBD2 as D (7 bases). The CDR3 is 14 amino acids. From germline, CDR1 is SNHLY and CDR2 FYNNEI. V was clipped by 5 bases and J by 5 bases, with 15 bases between them. CDR3 sequence: CASSMGGPTETQYF. Here the CDR3 DNA reads TGTGCCAGCAGTATGGGGGGGCCTACGGAGACCCAGTACTTC.

The chain has TRBV9 and TRBJ1-1; 9 nucleotides agree with TRBD1. J was trimmed by 5 bases and V by 0 bases; bases with no gene match: 8. The germline gives CDR1 SGDLS, CDR2 YYNGEE. This CDR3 has 16 residues. This CDR3 reads CASSVAQGTGRTEAFF. The CDR3 nucleotides are TGTGCCAGCAGCGTAGCTCAAGGGACAGGGAGGACTGAAGCTTTCTTT. The whole variable domain, filled in from reference TRBV9 and TRBJ1-1, reads DSGVTQTPKHLITATGQRVTLRCSPRSGDLSVYWYQQSLDQGLQFLIQYYNGEERAKGNILERFSAQQFPDLHSELNLSSLELGDSALYFCASSVAQGTGRTEAFFGQGTRLTVV.

The rearrangement links TRBV2 to TRBJ1-1; D not resolved. CDR1 and CDR2 from the germline V gene are SNHLY and FYNNEI. The V gene lost 2 bases and the J gene lost 2 bases, with 9 bases spanning the gap. The length of the CDR3 is 14 residues. In nucleotides, the CDR3 is TGTGCCAGCAGTGAACACGAGTCCAACACTGAAGCTTTCTTT. This sequence encodes CASSEHESNTEAFF. Using reference TRBV2 and TRBJ1-1 for the parts outside the CDR3, the full variable domain is EPEVTQTPSHQVTQMGQEVILRCVPISNHLYFYWYRQILGQKVEFLVSFYNNEISEKSEIFDDQFSVERPDGSNFTLKIRSTKLEDSAMYFCASSEHESNTEAFFGQGTRLTVV.

This clone has only one observation. The gene calls are TRBV2 and TRBJ2-1, with unresolved D. This CDR3 has 12 residues. Germline assignment: CDR1 SNHLY and CDR2 FYNNEI. Trimming cost V 4 bases and J 6 bases, with 7 bases left between them. This CDR3 is CASSGPGNEQFF. In DNA, the CDR3 is TGTGCCAGCAGTGGTCCGGGCAATGAGCAGTTCTTC.

The rearrangement joins TRBV4-2 to TRBJ2-2; tentative D call: TRBD1 (6 bases). This CDR3 spans 18 amino acids. In germline, CDR1 is LGHNA, CDR2 YNFKEQ. The V end was cut by 1 base, the J end by 3 bases, with 18 bases between. Written as DNA, the CDR3 is TGTGCCAGCAGCCAAGCTTCCACACCGACAGGCCACACCGGGGAGCTGTTTTTT. As protein: CASSQASTPTGHTGELFF.

The chain couples TRBV5-6 to TRBJ1-2; the D is unclear. The CDR3 is 13 amino acids. Trimming pared 1 base from V and 11 bases from J, leaving 15 bases between. Looked up from germline, CDR1 is SGHDT and CDR2 is YYEEEE. The CDR3 spells CASSLFSVGWYTF. The CDR3 nucleotides are TGTGCCAGCAGCTTGTTTTCTGTCGGTTGGTACACCTTC.

The rearrangement joins TRBV27 to TRBJ2-1; the match to TRBD2 covers 15 bases. CDR3 size: 18 residues. Per the germline V gene, CDR1 is MNHEY and CDR2 is SMNVEV (reference sequence). V lost 2 bases, J lost 3 bases, and 5 bases stayed unmatched. The CDR3 loop reads CASSLRTSGRGGYNEQFF. The CDR3 region has the DNA TGTGCCAGCAGTTTAAGGACTAGCGGGAGGGGGGGCTACAATGAGCAGTTCTTC.

The rearrangement joins TRBV2 to TRBJ2-7; 7 bases match TRBD2. This CDR3 region has 20 residues. Germline assignment: CDR1 SNHLY and CDR2 FYNNEI. Trimming removed 3 bases from V and 4 bases from J; junction bases left unmatched: 24. The CDR3 here is CASSDIKGRRSGSGSYEQYF. DNA of the CDR3: TGTGCCAGCAGTGATATCAAAGGCAGGCGGTCCGGTAGCGGGTCTTACGAGCAGTACTTC.

V gene TRBV28 combines with J gene TRBJ1-2, with 7 nucleotides matching TRBD1. From germline, CDR1 is MDHEN and CDR2 SYDVKM. V was clipped by 10 bases and J by 1 base; unmatched bases: 9. This CDR3 has 14 residues. The CDR3 nucleotides read TGTGCCACCCCGCGACAGGGTAGTAACTATGGCTACACCTTC. It specifies CATPRQGSNYGYTF.

A few counts support this clone. This sequence joins TRBV9 and TRBJ2-2, with 8 bases that match TRBD2. Germline CDR1 and CDR2: SGDLS and YYNGEE. The CDR3 length is 15 residues. With 3 bases clipped from V and 5 bases from J, the junction kept 6 bases outside the gene matches. CDR3 sequence reads: CASSEAGVGTGELFF. The CDR3 DNA sequence: TGTGCCAGCAGCGAAGCGGGAGTGGGTACCGGGGAGCTGTTTTTT.

This rearrangement joins TRBV29-1 to TRBJ1-4; a weak D match, TRBD1 (5 bases). The CDR3 loop spans 12 amino acids. The germline gives CDR1 SQVTM, CDR2 ANQGSEA. V was pared by 4 bases and J by 7 bases, with 10 bases between. CDR3 amino acids: CSVVGGGEKLFF. DNA for the CDR3: TGCAGCGTTGTGGGGGGAGGTGAAAAACTGTTTTTT.

The chain joins TRBV21-1 to TRBJ2-1; the table assigns TRBD2, which was not confirmed against the DNA. TRBV21-1 is tagged as a pseudogene. The CDR3 runs to 20 residues. The CDR3 region is CASSKVRTSGPPTSYNEQFF. Written as DNA, the CDR3 is TGTGCCAGCAGCAAAGTTAGGACTAGCGGGCCCCCTACTTCCTACAATGAGCAGTTCTTC.

In its sample, this clone was seen a few times. The V gene is TRBV7-2, the J gene TRBJ2-7, with 7 bases that match TRBD2. The CDR3 covers 14 residues. Germline loops: CDR1 SGHTA, CDR2 FQGNSA. V trimming: 5 bases; J trimming: 2 bases; junction bases outside the gene matches: 6. The CDR3 DNA follows: TGTGCCAGCAGCGCCCGGACTAGGGCCTACGAGCAGTACTTC. Protein: CASSARTRAYEQYF.

This sequence joins TRBV30 and TRBJ1-5, with 8 bases that match TRBD1. V lost 1 base and J lost 1; bases outside the gene matches: 0. The CDR3 covers 14 residues. Germline V CDR1 and CDR2: GTSNPN, SVGIG (reference sequence). This CDR3 reads CAWSGTGSNQPQHF. DNA for the CDR3: TGTGCCTGGAGTGGGACAGGGAGCAATCAGCCCCAGCATTTT.

The chain uses TRBV2 and TRBJ2-2, with 10 bases lining up with TRBD2. After removal of 2 bases from V and 5 bases from J, the junction contained 2 bases not matched to a gene. Germline V CDR1 and CDR2: SNHLY, FYNNEI. This CDR3 has 15 residues. CDR3 sequence: CASSELAGVTGELFF. The CDR3, as DNA: TGTGCCAGCAGTGAACTAGCGGGGGTAACCGGGGAGCTGTTTTTT. Variable domain in full (rest from reference TRBV2 and TRBJ2-2): EPEVTQTPSHQVTQMGQEVILRCVPISNHLYFYWYRQILGQKVEFLVSFYNNEISEKSEIFDDQFSVERPDGSNFTLKIRSTKLEDSAMYFCASSELAGVTGELFFGEGSRLTVL.

The gene calls are TRBV28 and TRBJ2-3, with D possibly TRBD2 on 5 matching bases. V was trimmed by 2 bases and J by 14 bases, leaving 20 bases between them. The CDR3 runs to 14 residues. Germline V gene sequence: CDR1 MDHEN, CDR2 SYDVKM. The CDR3 spells CASSLPGVIHPGYF. CDR3 DNA sequence: TGTGCCAGCAGTTTACCCGGGGTCATCCACCCAGGGTATTTT. Full variable domain (outside the CDR3, taken from reference TRBV28 and TRBJ2-3): DVKVTQSSRYLVKRTGEKVFLECVQDMDHENMFWYRQDPGLGLRLIYFSYDVKMKEKGDIPEGYSVSREKKERFSLILESASTNQTSMYLCASSLPGVIHPGYFGPGTRLTVL.

This clone appeared a single time. The chain recombines TRBV11-2 with TRBJ1-2, with 8 bases that match TRBD1. CDR1 is SGHAT and CDR2 is FQNNGV in the germline V gene. V shed 0 bases and J 9 bases; nucleotides not matched to a gene: 9. CDR3 length: 15 residues. The CDR3 region has the DNA TGTGCCAGCAGCTTAGACAGGGGGCGAACCTCTAGCTACACCTTC. Its protein product is CASSLDRGRTSSYTF.

V gene TRBV2 combines with J gene TRBJ2-6; 11 positions agree with TRBD2. The CDR3 is 17 residues long. V gave up 6 bases and J gave up 3 bases; unmatched junction bases: 7. Germline CDR1 reads SNHLY; CDR2 reads FYNNEI. The CDR3 bases are TGTGCCAGCAGAAGACTAGCGGGGACAGTTGGGGCCAACGTCCTGACTTTC. This codes for CASRRLAGTVGANVLTF. The full variable domain, with the rest looked up from reference TRBV2 and TRBJ2-6, is EPEVTQTPSHQVTQMGQEVILRCVPISNHLYFYWYRQILGQKVEFLVSFYNNEISEKSEIFDDQFSVERPDGSNFTLKIRSTKLEDSAMYFCASRRLAGTVGANVLTFGAGSRLTVL.

This sequence joins TRBV9 and TRBJ1-1; D ambiguous. The germline V and J ends were trimmed by 3 bases and 1 base, with 7 bases remaining between them. This CDR3 comprises 13 residues. The germline V gene has CDR1 SGDLS and CDR2 YYNGEE. This CDR3 is CASSAAGNTEAFF. The CDR3 DNA is TGTGCCAGCAGCGCTGCGGGGAACACTGAAGCTTTCTTT.

This chain links TRBV14 with TRBJ1-6; D is ambiguous. This CDR3 is 15 amino acids long. V dropped 4 bases and J dropped 2 bases, with 9 bases sitting between them. Germline assignment: CDR1 SGHDN and CDR2 FVKESK. The DNA for the CDR3 is TGTGCCAGCAGCCGCTCAGGAACCTATAATTCACCCCTCCACTTT. Its protein is CASSRSGTYNSPLHF.

This clone was recorded once. J is TRBJ1-1 and V is TRBV6-5, with a weak D call TRBD1 (5 bases). The CDR3 spans 15 residues. The germline V and J ends were trimmed by 7 bases and 1 base, with 16 bases remaining between them. CDR1 is MNHEY and CDR2 is SVGAGI in the germline V gene. In nucleotides, the CDR3 is TGTGCCAGCACTCGGAAAGGGGCGCCGAACACTGAAGCTTTCTTT. Translation: CASTRKGAPNTEAFF.

The rearrangement uses TRBV6-5 and TRBJ1-2, with TRBD1 matching 8 bases. V lost 0 bases and J lost 8; bases outside the gene matches: 8. The CDR3 covers 15 residues. CDR1 is MNHEY, CDR2 SVGAGI, per germline. CDR3 in DNA: TGTGCCAGCAGTTACTCGACAGGGGCCTCTCTGGGCTACACCTTC. It is translated as CASSYSTGASLGYTF.

This chain links TRBV5-1 with TRBJ1-1, with 7 bases that match TRBD1. Germline V gene lookup returns CDR1 SGHRS and CDR2 YFSETQ. Trimming cost V 4 bases and J 5 bases; bases outside gene matches: 5. This CDR3 has 13 amino acids. DNA for the CDR3: TGCGCCAGCAGCCTAACGACAGGGACTGAAGCTTTCTTT. It translates to CASSLTTGTEAFF.

This chain uses TRBV11-2 with TRBJ2-7; weak D call: TRBD1 (6 bases). The V gene's germline CDR1 is SGHAT and CDR2 FQNNGV. Trimming stripped 5 bases from V and 1 base from J, with 24 bases between. The CDR3 consists of 18 residues. As DNA, the CDR3 is TGTGCCAGCAGCGCAATCCTGCCAACAGGGTCTTTATCCTACGAGCAGTACTTC. It specifies CASSAILPTGSLSYEQYF. Drawing the rest from reference TRBV11-2 and TRBJ2-7, the complete variable domain is EAGVAQSPRYKIIEKRQSVAFWCNPISGHATLYWYQQILGQGPKLLIQFQNNGVVDDSQLPKDRFSAERLKGVDSTLKIQPAKLEDSAVYLCASSAILPTGSLSYEQYFGPGTRLTVT.

This chain connects TRBV28 to TRBJ2-7, with 10 nucleotides matching TRBD1. After removal of 5 bases from V and 4 bases from J, the junction contained 8 bases not matched to a gene. The CDR3 consists of 15 residues. Germline values: CDR1 MDHEN, CDR2 SYDVKM. The CDR3 DNA sequence: TGTGCCAGCAGTCTTTCCGGGACAGGGGTGTACGAGCAGTACTTC. Translated: CASSLSGTGVYEQYF.

This clone is a singleton in its sample. This chain links TRBV19 with TRBJ1-2; 10 positions match TRBD1. Germline lookup yields CDR1 LNHDA and CDR2 SQIVND (reference sequence). The CDR3 contains 14 residues. J lost 8 bases, V lost 3 bases, and 6 bases had no gene match. This CDR3 reads CASSIGTGALGYTF. The CDR3 DNA reads TGTGCCAGTAGTATCGGGACAGGGGCCCTCGGCTACACCTTC.

The V and J genes are TRBV10-1 and TRBJ2-7, with D possibly being TRBD2 (5 bases). V lost 8 bases and J 1 base, leaving 12 bases between the germline ends. Germline V gene data show CDR1 as WNHNN and CDR2 as SYGVQD (reference sequence). The CDR3 covers 13 residues. CDR3 sequence: CASGEMGSYEQYF. The CDR3 coding sequence is TGCGCCAGCGGGGAGATGGGGTCCTACGAGCAGTACTTC.